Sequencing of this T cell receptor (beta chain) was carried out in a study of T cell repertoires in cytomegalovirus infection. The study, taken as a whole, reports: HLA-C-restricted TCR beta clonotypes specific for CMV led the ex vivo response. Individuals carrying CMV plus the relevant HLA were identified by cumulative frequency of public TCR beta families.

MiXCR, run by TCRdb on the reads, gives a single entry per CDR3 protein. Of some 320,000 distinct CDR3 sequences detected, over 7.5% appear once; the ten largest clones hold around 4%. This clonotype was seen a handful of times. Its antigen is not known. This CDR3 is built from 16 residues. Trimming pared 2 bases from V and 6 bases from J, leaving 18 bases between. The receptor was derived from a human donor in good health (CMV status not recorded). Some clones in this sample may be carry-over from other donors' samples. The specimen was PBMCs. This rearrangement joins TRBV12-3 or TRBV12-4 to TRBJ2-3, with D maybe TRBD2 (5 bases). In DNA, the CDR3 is TGTGCCAGCAGTTTAAAGAGGGCCTTCCCCGCGGATACGCAGTATTTT. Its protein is CASSLKRAFPADTQYF.